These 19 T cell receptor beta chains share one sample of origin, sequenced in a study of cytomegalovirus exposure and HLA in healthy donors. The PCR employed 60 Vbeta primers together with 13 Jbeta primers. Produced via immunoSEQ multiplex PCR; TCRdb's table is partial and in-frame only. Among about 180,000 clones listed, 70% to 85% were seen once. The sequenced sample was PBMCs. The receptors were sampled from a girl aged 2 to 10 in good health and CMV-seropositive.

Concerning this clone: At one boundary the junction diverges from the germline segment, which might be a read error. CDR3 amino acids: CASSQGTSGRINEQFF. CDR3 DNA: TGCGCCAGCAGCCAAGGGACTAGCGGGAGAATTAATGAGCAATTCTTC. This chain uses TRBV4-1 with TRBJ2-1; 13 nucleotides line up with TRBD2. CDR1 and CDR2 (germline): MGHRA, YSYEKL. The CDR3 is 16 residues long.

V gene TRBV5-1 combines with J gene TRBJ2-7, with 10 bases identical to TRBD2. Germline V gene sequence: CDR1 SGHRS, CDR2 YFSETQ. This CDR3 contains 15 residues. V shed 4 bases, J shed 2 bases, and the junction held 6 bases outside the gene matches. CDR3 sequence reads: CASSVASGGPYEQYF. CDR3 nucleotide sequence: TGCGCCAGCAGCGTGGCTAGCGGGGGACCCTACGAGCAGTACTTC.

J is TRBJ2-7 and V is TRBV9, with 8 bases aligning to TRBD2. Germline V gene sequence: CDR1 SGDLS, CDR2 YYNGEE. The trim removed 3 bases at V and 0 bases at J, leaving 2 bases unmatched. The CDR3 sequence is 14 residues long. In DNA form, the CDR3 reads TGTGCCAGCAGCGCTAGCGGGCCCTCCTACGAGCAGTACTTC. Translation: CASSASGPSYEQYF.

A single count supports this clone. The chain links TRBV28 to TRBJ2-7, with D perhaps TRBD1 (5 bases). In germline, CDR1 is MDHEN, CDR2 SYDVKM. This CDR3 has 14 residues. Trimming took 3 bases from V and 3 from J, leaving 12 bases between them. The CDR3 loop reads CASSLEGHHYEQYF. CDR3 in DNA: TGTGCCAGCAGTTTGGAAGGACACCACTACGAGCAGTACTTC. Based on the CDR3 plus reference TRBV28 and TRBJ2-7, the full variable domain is DVKVTQSSRYLVKRTGEKVFLECVQDMDHENMFWYRQDPGLGLRLIYFSYDVKMKEKGDIPEGYSVSREKKERFSLILESASTNQTSMYLCASSLEGHHYEQYFGPGTRLTVT.

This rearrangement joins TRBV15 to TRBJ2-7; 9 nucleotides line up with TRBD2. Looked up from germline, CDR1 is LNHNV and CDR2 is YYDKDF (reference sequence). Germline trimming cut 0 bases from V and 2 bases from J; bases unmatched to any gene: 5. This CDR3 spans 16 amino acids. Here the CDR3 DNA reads TGTGCCACCAGCAGAGATCGGGCTAGCGGGGCCTACGAGCAGTACTTC. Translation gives CATSRDRASGAYEQYF.

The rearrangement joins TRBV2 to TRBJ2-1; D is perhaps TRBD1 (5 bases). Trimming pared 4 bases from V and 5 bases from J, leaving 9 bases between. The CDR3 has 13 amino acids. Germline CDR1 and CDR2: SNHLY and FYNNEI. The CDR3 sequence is CASSGDRNNEQFF. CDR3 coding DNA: TGTGCCAGCAGTGGAGACAGAAACAATGAGCAGTTCTTC.

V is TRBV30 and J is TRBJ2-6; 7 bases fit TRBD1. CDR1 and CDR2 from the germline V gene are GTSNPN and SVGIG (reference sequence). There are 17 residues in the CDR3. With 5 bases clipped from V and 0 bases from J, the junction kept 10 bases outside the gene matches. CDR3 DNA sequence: TGTGCCTGGGGAAGAGACAGGGTGAGCTCTGGGGCCAACGTCCTGACTTTC. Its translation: CAWGRDRVSSGANVLTF.

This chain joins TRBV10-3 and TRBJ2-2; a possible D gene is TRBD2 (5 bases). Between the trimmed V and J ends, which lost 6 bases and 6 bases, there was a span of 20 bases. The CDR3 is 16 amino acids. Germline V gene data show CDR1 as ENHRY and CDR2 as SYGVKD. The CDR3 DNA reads TGTGCCATCAGCCCAACCGGGAAGGGTGGGTCCGGGGAGCTGTTTTTT. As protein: CAISPTGKGGSGELFF.

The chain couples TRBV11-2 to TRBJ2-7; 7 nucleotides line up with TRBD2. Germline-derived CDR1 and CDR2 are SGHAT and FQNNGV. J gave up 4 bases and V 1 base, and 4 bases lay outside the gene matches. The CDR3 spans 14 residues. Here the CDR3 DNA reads TGTGCCAGCAGCTTAGCCTTTAGCGGGTACGAGCAGTACTTC. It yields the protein CASSLAFSGYEQYF.

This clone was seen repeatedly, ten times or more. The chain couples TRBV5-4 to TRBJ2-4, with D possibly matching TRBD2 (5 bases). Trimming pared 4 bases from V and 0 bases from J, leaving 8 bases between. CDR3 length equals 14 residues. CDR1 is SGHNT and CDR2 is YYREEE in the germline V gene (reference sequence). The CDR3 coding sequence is TGTGCCAGCAGCCTCGGGGTAGCCAAAAACATTCAGTACTTC. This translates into CASSLGVAKNIQYF.

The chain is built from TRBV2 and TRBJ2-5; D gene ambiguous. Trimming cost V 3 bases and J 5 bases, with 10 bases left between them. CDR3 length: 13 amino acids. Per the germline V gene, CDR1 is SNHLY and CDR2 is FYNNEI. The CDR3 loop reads CASSEPSRETQYF. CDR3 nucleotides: TGTGCCAGCAGTGAGCCTAGTCGGGAGACCCAGTACTTC.

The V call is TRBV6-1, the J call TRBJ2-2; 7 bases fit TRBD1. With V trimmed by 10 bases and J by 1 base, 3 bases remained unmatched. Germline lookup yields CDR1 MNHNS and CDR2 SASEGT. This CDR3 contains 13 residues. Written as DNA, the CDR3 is TGTGCCACCCGACAGGGGAACACCGGGGAGCTGTTTTTT. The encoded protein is CATRQGNTGELFF.

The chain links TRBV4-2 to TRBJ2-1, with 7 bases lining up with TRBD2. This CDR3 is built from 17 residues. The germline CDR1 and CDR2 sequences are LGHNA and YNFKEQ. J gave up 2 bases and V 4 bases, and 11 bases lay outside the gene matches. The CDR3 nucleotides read TGTGCCAGCAGCCGGGCGGGGGAGAGGATTCCCTACAATGAGCAGTTCTTC. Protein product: CASSRAGERIPYNEQFF.

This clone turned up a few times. For the CDR3, the DNA is TGTGCCAGCAGGAGTAGACAGGGTAGGCAGCAGTTCTTC. This sequence encodes CASRSRQGRQQFF. The chain links TRBV6-6 to TRBJ2-1, with 7 nucleotides matching TRBD1. The CDR3 spans 13 residues. The trim removed 6 bases at V and 11 bases at J, leaving 10 bases unmatched. Per germline, CDR1 MNHNY and CDR2 SVGAGI (reference sequence).

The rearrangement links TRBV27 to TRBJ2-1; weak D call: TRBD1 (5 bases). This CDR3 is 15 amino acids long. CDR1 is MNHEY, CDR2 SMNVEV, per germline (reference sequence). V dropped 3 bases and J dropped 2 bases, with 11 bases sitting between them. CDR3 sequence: CASSLGQSTYNEQFF. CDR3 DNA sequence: TGTGCCAGCAGTTTGGGGCAGAGCACCTACAATGAGCAGTTCTTC.

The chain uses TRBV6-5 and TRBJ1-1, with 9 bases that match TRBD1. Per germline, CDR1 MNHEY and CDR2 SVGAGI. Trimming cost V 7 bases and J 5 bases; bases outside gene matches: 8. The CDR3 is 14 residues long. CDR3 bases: TGTGCCAGCACCCTGGGACAGGGTAATACTGAAGCTTTCTTT. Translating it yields CASTLGQGNTEAFF.

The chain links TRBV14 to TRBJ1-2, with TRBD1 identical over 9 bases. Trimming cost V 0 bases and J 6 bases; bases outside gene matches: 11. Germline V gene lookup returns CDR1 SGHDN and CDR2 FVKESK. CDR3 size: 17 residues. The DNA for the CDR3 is TGTGCCAGCAGCCAAGATCTCGATGGGGACAGGGTGGATGGCTACACCTTC. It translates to CASSQDLDGDRVDGYTF.

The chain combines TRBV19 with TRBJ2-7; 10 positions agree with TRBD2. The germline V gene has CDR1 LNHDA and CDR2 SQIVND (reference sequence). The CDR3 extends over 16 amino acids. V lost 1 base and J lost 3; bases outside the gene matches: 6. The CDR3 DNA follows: TGTGCCAGTAGTATAGCCGGACTAGCGGCAGTCTACGAGCAGTACTTC. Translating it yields CASSIAGLAAVYEQYF.

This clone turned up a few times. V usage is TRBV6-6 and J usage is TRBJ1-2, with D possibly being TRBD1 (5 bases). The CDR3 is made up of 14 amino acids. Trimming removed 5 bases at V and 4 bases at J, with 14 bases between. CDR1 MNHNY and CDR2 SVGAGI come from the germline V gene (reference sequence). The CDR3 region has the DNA TGTGCCAGCAGTACCTCATCCGGGGGCTATGGCTACACCTTC. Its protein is CASSTSSGGYGYTF.